These 10 T cell receptor beta chains share one sample of origin, sequenced in a study of OX40 agonist ivuxolimab in advanced cancers. The data were produced by immunoSEQ multiplex PCR, yet TCRdb's version contains in-frame clones alone and is incomplete. The sample records roughly 70,000 clones, 65% to 85% being singletons. The sequences come from CD4+ or CD8+ T cells sorted from blood, collected in a trial of the OX40 agonist ivuxolimab. These receptors were obtained from an adult with an advanced solid tumor such as melanoma, head and neck, liver or kidney cancer.

The chain recombines TRBV7-9 with TRBJ2-3, with 8 nucleotides matching TRBD2. With 2 bases clipped from V and 4 bases from J, the junction kept 2 bases outside the gene matches. Germline assignment: CDR1 SEHNR and CDR2 FQNEAQ (reference sequence). The CDR3 has 14 amino acids. Here the CDR3 reads CASSLTGGADTQYF. Written as DNA, the CDR3 is TGTGCCAGCAGCTTAACGGGGGGGGCAGATACGCAGTATTTT. Complete variable domain (other parts from reference TRBV7-9 and TRBJ2-3): DTGVSQNPRHKITKRGQNVTFRCDPISEHNRLYWYRQTLGQGPEFLTYFQNEAQLEKSRLLSDRFSAERPKGSFSTLEIQRTEQGDSAMYLCASSLTGGADTQYFGPGTRLTVL.

This chain joins TRBV5-5 and TRBJ1-1, with 9 bases fitting TRBD1. After removal of 4 bases from V and 0 bases from J, the junction contained 13 bases not matched to a gene. This CDR3 has 18 amino acids. Germline assignment: CDR1 SGHKS and CDR2 YYEKEE (reference sequence). The CDR3, as DNA: TGTGCCAGCAGCCCCCTTTACCGGGACAGGGTTGTGAACACTGAAGCTTTCTTT. Translation: CASSPLYRDRVVNTEAFF.

The rearrangement links TRBV27 to TRBJ1-2; D gene uncertain. Germline CDR1 and CDR2: MNHEY and SMNVEV (reference sequence). V was shortened by 0 bases and J by 4 bases, with 9 bases between the two germline ends. The CDR3 has 14 amino acids. As DNA, the CDR3 is TGTGCCAGCAGTTTATCTGGGCGGGGCTATGGCTACACCTTC. Protein product: CASSLSGRGYGYTF.

There are many counts of this clone. J is TRBJ2-7 and V is TRBV30, with D possibly matching TRBD1 (5 bases). Germline CDR1 is GTSNPN and CDR2 is SVGIG (reference sequence). V was pared by 4 bases and J by 2 bases, with 9 bases between. The CDR3 is 12 amino acids. In DNA, the CDR3 is TGTGCCTGGACAAGGGGAACCTACGAGCAGTACTTC. This sequence encodes CAWTRGTYEQYF. The whole variable domain, remainder taken from reference TRBV30 and TRBJ2-7, is SQTIHQWPATLVQPVGSPLSLECTVEGTSNPNLYWYRQAAGRGLQLLFYSVGIGQISSEVPQNLSASRPQDRQFILSSKKLLLSDSGFYLCAWTRGTYEQYFGPGTRLTVT.

V is TRBV18 and J is TRBJ1-4; D perhaps matches TRBD1 (5 bases). Trimming took 6 bases from V and 5 from J, leaving 10 bases between them. This CDR3 has 13 amino acids. Germline assignment: CDR1 KGHSH and CDR2 LQKENI. The CDR3 nucleotides read TGTGCCAGCTCGCGTGGGGGGAATGAAAAACTGTTTTTT. This encodes CASSRGGNEKLFF.

This clone came up once. This chain joins TRBV5-1 and TRBJ1-1; 8 positions match TRBD1. The CDR3 totals 15 residues. Germline V gene data show CDR1 as SGHRS and CDR2 as YFSETQ. V gave up 4 bases and J gave up 5 bases; unmatched junction bases: 10. DNA for the CDR3: TGCGCCAGCAGCGTATACAGGGGGAAGGGGACTGAAGCTTTCTTT. It translates to CASSVYRGKGTEAFF.

The genes are TRBV2 and TRBJ2-3; 10 nucleotides line up with TRBD1. Unmatched junction bases numbered 6, after V lost 3 bases and J lost 6 bases. Germline V gene data show CDR1 as SNHLY and CDR2 as FYNNEI. The CDR3 length is 15 residues. CDR3 loop: CASSDRDRGVDTQYF. The CDR3 DNA is TGTGCCAGCAGTGATAGGGACAGGGGTGTGGATACGCAGTATTTT.

The J gene is TRBJ1-6, the V gene TRBV7-2; TRBD1 aligns across 8 bases. The CDR3 has 16 residues. The V gene's germline CDR1 is SGHTA and CDR2 FQGNSA. The junction had 3 bases not matched to a gene; V was cut back by 0 bases and J by 5 bases. The CDR3 is CASSLAGGQDNSPLHF. The DNA of the CDR3 is TGTGCCAGCAGCTTAGCTGGGGGACAGGATAATTCACCCCTCCACTTT.

The chain employs TRBV6-1 and TRBJ1-1; no clear D gene. Trimming took off 1 base at V and 0 bases at J, with 6 bases between the two ends. This CDR3 contains 14 residues. Germline-derived CDR1 and CDR2 are MNHNS and SASEGT. DNA for the CDR3: TGTGCCAGCAGTGAAGTCGTTATGAACACTGAAGCTTTCTTT. This gives the protein CASSEVVMNTEAFF.

The chain has TRBV6-6 and TRBJ1-1; 10 nucleotides agree with TRBD1. After removal of 4 bases from V and 4 bases from J, the junction contained 6 bases not matched to a gene. The CDR3 is made up of 15 amino acids. Per the germline V gene, CDR1 is MNHNY and CDR2 is SVGAGI (reference sequence). The CDR3 protein is CASSWTGGERTEAFF. In nucleotides, the CDR3 is TGTGCCAGCAGTTGGACAGGGGGGGAGCGCACTGAAGCTTTCTTT.